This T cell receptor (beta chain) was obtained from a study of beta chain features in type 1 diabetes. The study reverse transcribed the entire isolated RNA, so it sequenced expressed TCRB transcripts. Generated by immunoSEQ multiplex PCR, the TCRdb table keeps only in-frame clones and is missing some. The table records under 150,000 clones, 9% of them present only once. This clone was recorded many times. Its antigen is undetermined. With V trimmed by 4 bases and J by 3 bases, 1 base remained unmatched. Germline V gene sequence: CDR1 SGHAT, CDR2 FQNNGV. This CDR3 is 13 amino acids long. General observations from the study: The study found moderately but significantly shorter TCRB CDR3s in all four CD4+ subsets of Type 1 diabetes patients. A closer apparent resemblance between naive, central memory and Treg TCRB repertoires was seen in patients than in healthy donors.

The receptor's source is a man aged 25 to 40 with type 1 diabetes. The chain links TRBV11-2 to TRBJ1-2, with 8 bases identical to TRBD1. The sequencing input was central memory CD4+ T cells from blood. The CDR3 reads CASSSGQDYGYTF. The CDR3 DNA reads TGTGCCAGCAGCTCGGGACAGGACTATGGCTACACCTTC.